The following is a T cell receptor (beta chain) sequence with its context. Its antigen is not known. The ends lost 6 bases at V and 3 bases at J; junction bases unmatched: 10. Germline assignment: CDR1 SEHNR and CDR2 FQNEAQ (reference sequence). This CDR3 region has 15 residues. The data belong to a study of T cells in localized non-small cell lung cancer. Study-wide findings and caveats: There was an association of higher blood T cell density with longer overall survival. In adjacent lung, a median about 50 of the top 100 tumor clones were found.

Assay: immunoSEQ multiplex PCR; the TCRdb copy retains only in-frame clones and omits some. This table holds about 59,000 clones, approximately 91% found once. Sequencing was performed on peripheral blood, taken before any cancer treatment. This TCR derives from a man aged 35 to 69 with stage I lung adenocarcinoma. The chain links TRBV7-9 to TRBJ2-7; 8 bases line up with TRBD2. This chain's CDR3 is CASRPFSGELYEQYF. In DNA, the CDR3 is TGTGCCAGCAGACCCTTTAGCGGGGAGCTCTACGAGCAGTACTTC.